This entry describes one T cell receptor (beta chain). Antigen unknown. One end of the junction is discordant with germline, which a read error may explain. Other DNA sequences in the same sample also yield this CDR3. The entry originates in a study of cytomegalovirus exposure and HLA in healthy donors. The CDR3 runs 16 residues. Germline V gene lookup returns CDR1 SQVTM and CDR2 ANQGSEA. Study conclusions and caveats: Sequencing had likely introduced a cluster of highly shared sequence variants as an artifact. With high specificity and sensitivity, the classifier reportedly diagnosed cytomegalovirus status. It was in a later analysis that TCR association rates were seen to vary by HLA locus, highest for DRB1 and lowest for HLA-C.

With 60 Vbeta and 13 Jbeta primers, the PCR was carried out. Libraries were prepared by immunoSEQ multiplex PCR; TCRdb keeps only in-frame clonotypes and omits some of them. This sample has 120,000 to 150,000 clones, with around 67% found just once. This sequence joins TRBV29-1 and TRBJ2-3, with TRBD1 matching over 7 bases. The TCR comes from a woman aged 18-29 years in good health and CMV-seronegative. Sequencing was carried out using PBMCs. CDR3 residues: CSVVVTGTVDTDTQYF. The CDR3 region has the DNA TGCAGCGTTGTTGTGACAGGGACAGTAGATACAGATACGCAATATTTT.